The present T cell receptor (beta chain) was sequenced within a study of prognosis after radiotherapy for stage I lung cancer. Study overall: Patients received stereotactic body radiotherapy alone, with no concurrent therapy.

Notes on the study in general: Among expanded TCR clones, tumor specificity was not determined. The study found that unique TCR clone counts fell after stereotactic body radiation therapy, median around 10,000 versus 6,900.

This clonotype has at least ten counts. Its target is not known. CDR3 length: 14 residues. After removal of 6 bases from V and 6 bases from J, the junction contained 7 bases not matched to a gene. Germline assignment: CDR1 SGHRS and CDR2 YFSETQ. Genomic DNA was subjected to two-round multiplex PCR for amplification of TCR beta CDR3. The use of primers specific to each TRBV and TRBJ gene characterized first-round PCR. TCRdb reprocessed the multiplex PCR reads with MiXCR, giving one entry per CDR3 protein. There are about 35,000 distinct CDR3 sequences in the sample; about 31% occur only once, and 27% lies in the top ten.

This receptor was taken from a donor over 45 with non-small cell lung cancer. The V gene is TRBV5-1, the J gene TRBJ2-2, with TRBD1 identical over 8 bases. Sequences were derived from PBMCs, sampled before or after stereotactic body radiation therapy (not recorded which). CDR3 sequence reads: CASIDQGASGELFF. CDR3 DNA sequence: TGCGCCAGCATTGATCAGGGGGCCTCCGGGGAGCTGTTTTTT.